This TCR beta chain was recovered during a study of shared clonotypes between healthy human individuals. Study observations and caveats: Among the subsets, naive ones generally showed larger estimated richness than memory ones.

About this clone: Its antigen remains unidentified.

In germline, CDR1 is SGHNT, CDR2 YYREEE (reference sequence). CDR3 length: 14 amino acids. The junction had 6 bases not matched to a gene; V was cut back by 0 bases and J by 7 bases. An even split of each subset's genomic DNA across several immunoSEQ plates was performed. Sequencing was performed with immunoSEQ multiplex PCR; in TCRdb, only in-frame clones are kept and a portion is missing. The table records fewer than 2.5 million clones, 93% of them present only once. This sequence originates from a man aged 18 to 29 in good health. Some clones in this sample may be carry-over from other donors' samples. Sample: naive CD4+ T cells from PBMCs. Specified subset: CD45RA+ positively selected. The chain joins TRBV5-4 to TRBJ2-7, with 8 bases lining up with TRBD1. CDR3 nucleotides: TGTGCCAGCAGCTTGGGAGCCAGGGGGCTAGAGCAGTACTTC. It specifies CASSLGARGLEQYF.